The 29 T cell receptor beta chains below were found in one sample sequenced in a study of blood T cell repertoires in COVID-19. Measured with immunoSEQ multiplex PCR; TCRdb has only the in-frame clones, and not every one. Of roughly 150,000 clones listed, around 83% are singletons. Material: peripheral blood. Receptors were obtained from a woman in her fifties or sixties with COVID-19, enrolled during active disease.

The J gene is TRBJ1-5, the V gene TRBV18, with a weak D call TRBD1 (6 bases). Trimming took off 4 bases at V and 4 bases at J, with 8 bases between the two ends. This CDR3 region has 13 residues. Germline V CDR1 and CDR2: KGHSH, LQKENI. The CDR3 DNA reads TGTGCCAGCTCACAGGGGGAAAATCAGCCCCAGCATTTT. Translation gives CASSQGENQPQHF.

The J gene is TRBJ1-5, the V gene TRBV7-2; 7 positions match TRBD1. Germline CDR1 reads SGHTA; CDR2 reads FQGNSA. There are 16 residues in the CDR3. V was pared by 1 base and J by 1 base, with 4 bases of the junction left unmatched. The CDR3 nucleotides read TGTGCCAGCAGCTTAGGAGTACAGGGGAGCAATCAGCCCCAGCATTTT. Protein product: CASSLGVQGSNQPQHF.

The chain employs TRBV29-1 and TRBJ2-1; 7 bases align to TRBD2. V was pared by 3 bases and J by 2 bases, with 4 bases of the junction left unmatched. From germline, CDR1 is SQVTM and CDR2 ANQGSEA. This CDR3 has 14 residues. The DNA of the CDR3 is TGCAGCGTTGATATCGGGGGGACCTACAATGAGCAGTTCTTC. Amino acids: CSVDIGGTYNEQFF.

V is TRBV6-5 and J is TRBJ1-1; possible D gene TRBD1, 5 bases. Trimming cost V 7 bases and J 1 base, with 13 bases left between them. This CDR3 region has 14 residues. CDR1 and CDR2 (germline): MNHEY, SVGAGI. This CDR3 reads CASIGQGGNTEAFF. DNA of the CDR3: TGTGCCAGCATAGGCCAGGGAGGGAACACTGAAGCTTTCTTT.

The V call is TRBV19, the J call TRBJ1-1; TRBD1 aligns across 7 bases. Germline CDR1 is LNHDA and CDR2 is SQIVND (reference sequence). The junction had 3 bases not matched to a gene; V was cut back by 4 bases and J by 7 bases. This CDR3 is built from 12 residues. The CDR3 bases are TGTGCCAGTAGTAGAGACAGGGATGAAGCTTTCTTT. Its protein is CASSRDRDEAFF.

The chain combines TRBV7-3 with TRBJ1-1; tentatively, D is TRBD1 (5 bases). From germline, CDR1 is SGHTA and CDR2 FQGTGA. Trimming stripped 4 bases from V and 2 bases from J, with 17 bases between. CDR3 length equals 16 residues. The CDR3 nucleotides are TGTGCCAGCAGCTCGCAGGGTTCGGTCCAAAACACTGAAGCTTTCTTT. This sequence encodes CASSSQGSVQNTEAFF. The variable domain in full, completed from reference TRBV7-3 and TRBJ1-1, reads GAGVSQTPSNKVTEKGKYVELRCDPISGHTALYWYRQSLGQGPEFLIYFQGTGAADDSGLPNDRFFAVRPEGSVSTLKIQRTERGDSAVYLCASSSQGSVQNTEAFFGQGTRLTVV.

J is TRBJ2-1 and V is TRBV6-5; 13 positions match TRBD2. Germline trimming cut 8 bases from V and 9 bases from J; bases unmatched to any gene: 10. In germline, CDR1 is MNHEY, CDR2 SVGAGI. The CDR3 sequence is 15 residues long. CDR3 residues: CASGQLAGGPVEQFF. CDR3 nucleotides: TGTGCCAGCGGTCAACTAGCGGGAGGGCCCGTTGAGCAGTTCTTC.

This rearrangement joins TRBV18 to TRBJ2-7, with a weak D call TRBD1 (6 bases). The V gene lost 6 bases and the J gene lost 3 bases, with 18 bases spanning the gap. Germline V CDR1 and CDR2: KGHSH, LQKENI. CDR3 size: 15 residues. The chain's CDR3 is CASSRYYEGGYEQYF. The CDR3 coding sequence is TGTGCCAGCTCCCGGTATTACGAAGGGGGCTACGAGCAGTACTTC.

The V gene is TRBV9, the J gene TRBJ2-2; 10 bases map to TRBD1. Germline CDR1 is SGDLS and CDR2 is YYNGEE. The length of the CDR3 is 16 residues. V trimming: 4 bases; J trimming: 4 bases; junction bases outside the gene matches: 7. DNA of the CDR3: TGTGCCAGCAGCTACCGCCGGGACAGGGGCACCGGGGAGCTGTTTTTT. Amino acid sequence: CASSYRRDRGTGELFF.

The chain uses TRBV6-5 and TRBJ1-2, with 7 bases identical to TRBD1. The CDR3 spans 13 residues. Germline assignment: CDR1 MNHEY and CDR2 SVGAGI. Trimming cost V 5 bases and J 8 bases; bases outside gene matches: 8. The CDR3 loop reads CASSPDRDRGYTF. CDR3 DNA: TGTGCCAGCAGTCCAGACAGGGATCGGGGCTACACCTTC.

The chain couples TRBV12-5 to TRBJ2-1; TRBD1 matches 8 bases. V dropped 0 bases and J dropped 7; count of bases not matched to a gene: 11. The germline gives CDR1 LGHNT, CDR2 FRNRAP. The CDR3 totals 17 residues. This CDR3 reads CASGLVSRTGRTNEQFF. The DNA of the CDR3 is TGTGCTAGTGGTTTGGTATCGAGGACAGGGCGTACGAATGAGCAGTTCTTC.

V and J are TRBV11-2 and TRBJ1-1, with D perhaps TRBD1 (5 bases). The germline V and J ends were trimmed by 0 bases and 5 bases, with 10 bases remaining between them. CDR3 length equals 14 residues. Germline-derived CDR1 and CDR2 are SGHAT and FQNNGV. CDR3 DNA: TGTGCCAGCAGCTTAGACAGGGTGGTAACTGAAGCTTTCTTT. As protein: CASSLDRVVTEAFF. Complete variable domain (other parts from reference TRBV11-2 and TRBJ1-1): EAGVAQSPRYKIIEKRQSVAFWCNPISGHATLYWYQQILGQGPKLLIQFQNNGVVDDSQLPKDRFSAERLKGVDSTLKIQPAKLEDSAVYLCASSLDRVVTEAFFGQGTRLTVV.

The rearrangement links TRBV11-3 to TRBJ2-2; D is possibly TRBD1 (5 bases). This CDR3 has 14 residues. Trimming took 5 bases from V and 8 from J, leaving 15 bases between them. Germline assignment: CDR1 SGHNT and CDR2 YENEEA. The CDR3 nucleotides are TGTGCCAGCAGCAGCCGACAGTTAAGGGGGGAGCTGTTTTTT. Translation: CASSSRQLRGELFF.

The V and J genes are TRBV7-9 and TRBJ1-5, with 8 bases matching TRBD1. The junction had 5 bases not matched to a gene; V was cut back by 1 base and J by 6 bases. CDR1 is SEHNR and CDR2 is FQNEAQ in the germline V gene (reference sequence). The CDR3 runs 15 residues. CDR3 loop: CASSLGRGHVQPQHF. In DNA, the CDR3 is TGTGCCAGCAGCTTAGGCAGGGGGCATGTTCAGCCCCAGCATTTT.

This clone was observed a few times. The CDR3 protein is CASSKRGETQYF. CDR3 in DNA: TGTGCCAGCAGCAAACGGGGGGAGACCCAGTACTTC. The J gene is TRBJ2-5, the V gene TRBV11-3, with TRBD2 as a possible D gene (6 bases). This CDR3 contains 12 residues. V dropped 5 bases and J dropped 5 bases, with 9 bases sitting between them. Germline lookup yields CDR1 SGHNT and CDR2 YENEEA.

The rearrangement links TRBV7-2 to TRBJ1-2; D might be TRBD1 (5 bases). Between the trimmed V and J ends, which lost 0 bases and 5 bases, there was a span of 13 bases. Germline V gives CDR1 SGHTA, CDR2 FQGNSA. CDR3 length: 15 residues. The CDR3 spells CASSLAQGVQYGYTF. For the CDR3, the DNA is TGTGCCAGCAGCTTAGCCCAGGGTGTACAATATGGCTACACCTTC.

This clone was seen just once. V and J are TRBV5-1 and TRBJ2-5; 7 nucleotides align to TRBD1. The germline CDR1 and CDR2 sequences are SGHRS and YFSETQ. J gave up 5 bases and V 6 bases, and 16 bases lay outside the gene matches. The CDR3 consists of 16 residues. CDR3 bases: TGCGCCAGCACCCTCCGAGGGGGCTCCCCTTTTGAGACCCAGTACTTC. Protein: CASTLRGGSPFETQYF.

The V call is TRBV9, the J call TRBJ1-3; no firm D call. This CDR3 contains 16 residues. The V end was cut by 0 bases, the J end by 0 bases, with 10 bases between. Germline lookup yields CDR1 SGDLS and CDR2 YYNGEE. For the CDR3, the DNA is TGTGCCAGCAGCGTAGTTTCAGGAATCTCTGGAAACACCATATATTTT. Encoded protein: CASSVVSGISGNTIYF.

The rearrangement joins TRBV5-1 to TRBJ2-1; 9 bases are shared with TRBD1. Germline CDR1 SGHRS, CDR2 YFSETQ. Trimming at V came to 4 bases and at J to 1 base, leaving 12 bases not matched to a gene. This CDR3 has 18 amino acids. The CDR3 DNA is TGCGCCAGCAGCGTTCAGTCCGGGACAGGGTCGTCCTACAATGAGCAGTTCTTC. This gives the protein CASSVQSGTGSSYNEQFF. Full variable domain (rest looked up from reference TRBV5-1 and TRBJ2-1): KAGVTQTPRYLIKTRGQQVTLSCSPISGHRSVSWYQQTPGQGLQFLFEYFSETQRNKGNFPGRFSGRQFSNSRSEMNVSTLELGDSALYLCASSVQSGTGSSYNEQFFGPGTRLTVL.

This chain uses TRBV7-9 with TRBJ1-2, with 7 bases identical to TRBD1. CDR3 length: 17 residues. Unmatched junction bases numbered 14, after V lost 5 bases and J lost 2 bases. CDR1 and CDR2 from the germline V gene are SEHNR and FQNEAQ (reference sequence). The CDR3 region is CASSQVPRDSGNYGYTF. Written as DNA, the CDR3 is TGTGCCAGCAGCCAGGTACCCCGGGACAGCGGAAACTATGGCTACACCTTC.

The chain has TRBV5-4 and TRBJ2-6; D may be TRBD1 (5 bases). CDR3 length: 15 amino acids. The ends were cut back, 7 bases at V and 4 bases at J, with 15 bases in the middle. The germline V gene encodes CDR1 SGHNT and CDR2 YYREEE (reference sequence). CDR3 DNA sequence: TGTGCCAGCGGTCCAGGGATCTTGGGGGCCAACGTCCTGACTTTC. As protein: CASGPGILGANVLTF.

The chain recombines TRBV30 with TRBJ1-1; 9 positions agree with TRBD1. The CDR3 totals 15 residues. CDR1 is GTSNPN, CDR2 SVGIG, per germline (reference sequence). The V and J ends lost 8 bases and 3 bases, in that order; junction bases with no gene match: 13. CDR3 DNA: TGTGCCCGACAAAATTCCGGGACAGGGCACACTGAAGCTTTCTTT. Translated, it gives CARQNSGTGHTEAFF. Full variable domain (missing parts from reference TRBV30 and TRBJ1-1): SQTIHQWPATLVQPVGSPLSLECTVEGTSNPNLYWYRQAAGRGLQLLFYSVGIGQISSEVPQNLSASRPQDRQFILSSKKLLLSDSGFYLCARQNSGTGHTEAFFGQGTRLTVV.

The chain is built from TRBV5-1 and TRBJ2-7; D possibly corresponds to TRBD1 (6 bases). Trimming took off 5 bases at V and 3 bases at J, with 15 bases between the two ends. Germline-derived CDR1 and CDR2 are SGHRS and YFSETQ. The CDR3 extends over 14 amino acids. The CDR3 nucleotides are TGCGCCAGCAGGGTCTCAGGGGAGTTCTACGAGCAGTACTTC. Its protein is CASRVSGEFYEQYF.

The chain employs TRBV27 and TRBJ1-3; D not resolved. V lost 8 bases and J 4 bases, leaving 12 bases between the germline ends. The CDR3 has 13 amino acids. The V gene's germline CDR1 is MNHEY and CDR2 SMNVEV (reference sequence). The CDR3 here is CASRPDGGNTIYF. For the CDR3, the DNA is TGTGCCAGCCGCCCCGACGGGGGAAACACCATATATTTT.

The chain recombines TRBV19 with TRBJ2-2, with D possibly TRBD2 on 7 matching bases. CDR1 is LNHDA and CDR2 is SQIVND in the germline V gene (reference sequence). CDR3 length: 16 residues. V gave up 3 bases and J gave up 3 bases, with 14 bases separating them. This CDR3 is CASSMRGRADTGELFF. CDR3 bases: TGTGCCAGTAGTATGCGGGGGCGGGCGGACACCGGGGAGCTGTTTTTT.

The J gene is TRBJ1-5, the V gene TRBV7-8; perhaps TRBD1 as D (6 bases). The CDR3 loop spans 15 amino acids. Trimming cost V 5 bases and J 0 bases, with 11 bases left between them. The V gene's germline CDR1 is SGHVS and CDR2 FQNEAQ. In nucleotides, the CDR3 is TGTGCCAGCAGCCTGACAGGTTCTAGCAATCAGCCCCAGCATTTT. This gives the protein CASSLTGSSNQPQHF.

The gene calls are TRBV5-1 and TRBJ2-5; 8 bases are a match to TRBD2. The CDR3 runs 14 residues. Germline V gives CDR1 SGHRS, CDR2 YFSETQ. J gave up 5 bases and V 4 bases, and 7 bases lay outside the gene matches. Here the CDR3 DNA reads TGCGCCAGCAGCCTCGGGAGGGGTTCGGAGACCCAGTACTTC. It yields the protein CASSLGRGSETQYF.

The rearrangement links TRBV2 to TRBJ1-3, with D perhaps TRBD1 (5 bases). The CDR3 loop spans 15 amino acids. V was pared by 2 bases and J by 0 bases, with 8 bases between. Germline CDR1 SNHLY, CDR2 FYNNEI. For the CDR3, the DNA is TGTGCCAGCAGTGAATTCAGGGTCTCTGGAAACACCATATATTTT. Translating it yields CASSEFRVSGNTIYF.

This clone was seen a few times. The chain links TRBV7-8 to TRBJ2-5; D not certain. CDR1 is SGHVS and CDR2 is FQNEAQ in the germline V gene. The CDR3 is 15 amino acids. Trimming left V 1 base short and J 3 bases short, with 12 bases between. The chain's CDR3 is CASSLVVARKETQYF. The CDR3 DNA follows: TGTGCCAGCAGCTTAGTAGTTGCACGCAAAGAGACCCAGTACTTC.